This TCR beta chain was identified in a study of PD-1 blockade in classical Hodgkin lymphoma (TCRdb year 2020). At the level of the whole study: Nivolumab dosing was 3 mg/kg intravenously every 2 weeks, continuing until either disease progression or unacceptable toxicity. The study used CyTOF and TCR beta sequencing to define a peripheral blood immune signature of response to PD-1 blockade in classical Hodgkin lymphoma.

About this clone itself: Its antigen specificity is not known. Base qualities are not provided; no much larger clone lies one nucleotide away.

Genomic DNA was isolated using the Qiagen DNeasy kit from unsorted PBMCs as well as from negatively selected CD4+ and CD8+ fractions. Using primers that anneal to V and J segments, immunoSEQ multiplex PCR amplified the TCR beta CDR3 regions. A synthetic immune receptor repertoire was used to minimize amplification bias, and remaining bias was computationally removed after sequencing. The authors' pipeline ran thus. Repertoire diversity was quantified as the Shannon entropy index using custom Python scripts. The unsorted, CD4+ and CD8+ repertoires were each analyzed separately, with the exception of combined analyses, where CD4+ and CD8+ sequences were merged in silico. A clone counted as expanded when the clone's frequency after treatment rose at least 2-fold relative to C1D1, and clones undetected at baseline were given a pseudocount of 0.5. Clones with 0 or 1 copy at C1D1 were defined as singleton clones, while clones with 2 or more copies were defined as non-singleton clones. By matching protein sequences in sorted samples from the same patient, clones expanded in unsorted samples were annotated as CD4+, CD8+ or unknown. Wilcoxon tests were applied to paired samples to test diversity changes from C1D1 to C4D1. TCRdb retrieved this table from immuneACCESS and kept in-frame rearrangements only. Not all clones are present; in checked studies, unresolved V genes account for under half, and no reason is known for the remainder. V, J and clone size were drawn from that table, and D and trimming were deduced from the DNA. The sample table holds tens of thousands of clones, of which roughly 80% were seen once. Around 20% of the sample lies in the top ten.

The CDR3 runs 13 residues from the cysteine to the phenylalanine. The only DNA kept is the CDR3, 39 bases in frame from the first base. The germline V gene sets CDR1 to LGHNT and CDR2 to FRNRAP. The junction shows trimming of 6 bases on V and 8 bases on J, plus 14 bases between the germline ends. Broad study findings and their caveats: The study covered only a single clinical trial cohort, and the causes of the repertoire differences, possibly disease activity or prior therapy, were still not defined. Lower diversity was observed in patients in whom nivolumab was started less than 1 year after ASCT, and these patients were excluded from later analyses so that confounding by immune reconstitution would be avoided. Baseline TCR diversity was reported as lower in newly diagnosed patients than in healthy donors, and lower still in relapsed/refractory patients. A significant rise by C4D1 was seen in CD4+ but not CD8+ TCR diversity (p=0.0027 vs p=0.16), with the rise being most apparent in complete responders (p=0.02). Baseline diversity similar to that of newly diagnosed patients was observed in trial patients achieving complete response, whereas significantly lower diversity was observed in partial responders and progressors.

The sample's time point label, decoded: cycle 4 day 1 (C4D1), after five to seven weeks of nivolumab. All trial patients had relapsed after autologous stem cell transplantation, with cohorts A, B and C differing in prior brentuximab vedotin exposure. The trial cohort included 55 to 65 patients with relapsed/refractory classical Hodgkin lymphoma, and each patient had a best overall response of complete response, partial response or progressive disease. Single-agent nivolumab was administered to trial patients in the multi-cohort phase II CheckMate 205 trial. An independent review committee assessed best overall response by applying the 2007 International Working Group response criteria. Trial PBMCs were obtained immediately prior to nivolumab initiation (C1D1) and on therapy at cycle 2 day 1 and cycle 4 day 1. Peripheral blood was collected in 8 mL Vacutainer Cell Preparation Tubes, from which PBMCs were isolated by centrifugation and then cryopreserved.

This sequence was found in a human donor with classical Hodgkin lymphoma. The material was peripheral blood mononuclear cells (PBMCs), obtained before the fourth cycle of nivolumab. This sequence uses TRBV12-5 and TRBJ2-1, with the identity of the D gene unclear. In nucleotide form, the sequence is TGTGCTAGTGGCCCGGTCCCCACAGATGAGCAGTTCTTC. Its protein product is CASGPVPTDEQFF.